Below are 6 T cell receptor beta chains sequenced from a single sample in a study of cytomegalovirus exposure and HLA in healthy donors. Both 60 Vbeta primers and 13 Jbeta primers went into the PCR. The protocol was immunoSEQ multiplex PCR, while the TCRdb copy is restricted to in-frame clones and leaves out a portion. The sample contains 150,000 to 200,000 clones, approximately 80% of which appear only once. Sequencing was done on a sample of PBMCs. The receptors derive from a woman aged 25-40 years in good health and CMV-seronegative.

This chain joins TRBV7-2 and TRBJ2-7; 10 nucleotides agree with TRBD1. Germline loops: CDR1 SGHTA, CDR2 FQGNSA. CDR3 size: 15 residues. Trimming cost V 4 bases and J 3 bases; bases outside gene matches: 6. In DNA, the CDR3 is TGTGCCAGCAGCTACCGCCGGGACAGGGGCTACGAGCAGTACTTC. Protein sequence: CASSYRRDRGYEQYF.

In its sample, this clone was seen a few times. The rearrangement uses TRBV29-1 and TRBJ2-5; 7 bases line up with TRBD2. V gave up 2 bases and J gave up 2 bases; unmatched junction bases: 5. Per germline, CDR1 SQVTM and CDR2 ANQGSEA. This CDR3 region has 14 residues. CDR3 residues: CSVELAESQETQYF. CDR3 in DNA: TGCAGCGTTGAACTAGCGGAGTCTCAAGAGACCCAGTACTTC.

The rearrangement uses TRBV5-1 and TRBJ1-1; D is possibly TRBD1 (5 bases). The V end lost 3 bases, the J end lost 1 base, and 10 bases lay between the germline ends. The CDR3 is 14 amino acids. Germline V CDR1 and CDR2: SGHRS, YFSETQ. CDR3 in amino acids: CASSSAQGNTEAFF. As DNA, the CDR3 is TGCGCCAGCAGCTCAGCCCAGGGGAACACTGAAGCTTTCTTT.

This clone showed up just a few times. The CDR3, as DNA: TGTGCCAGTAGTATAGCGGGGGTGAACTATGGCTACACCTTC. Its protein product is CASSIAGVNYGYTF. The genes are TRBV19 and TRBJ1-2; D might be TRBD1 (5 bases). The ends were cut back, 1 base at V and 2 bases at J, with 8 bases in the middle. This CDR3 has 14 amino acids. In germline, CDR1 is LNHDA, CDR2 SQIVND (reference sequence).

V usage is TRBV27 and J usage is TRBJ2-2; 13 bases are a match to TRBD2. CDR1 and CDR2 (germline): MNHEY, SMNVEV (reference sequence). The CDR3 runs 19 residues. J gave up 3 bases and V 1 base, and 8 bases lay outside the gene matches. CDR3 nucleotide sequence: TGTGCCAGCAGTTTATTTGGACTAGCGGGAGTCGGTGACACCGGGGAGCTGTTTTTT. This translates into CASSLFGLAGVGDTGELFF.

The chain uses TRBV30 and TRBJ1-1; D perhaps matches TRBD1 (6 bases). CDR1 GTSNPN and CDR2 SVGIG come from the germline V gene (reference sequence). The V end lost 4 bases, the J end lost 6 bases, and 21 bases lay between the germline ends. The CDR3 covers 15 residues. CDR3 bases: TGTGCCTGGACTGGGGGCAGGTTGGTCCGACCTGAAGCTTTCTTT. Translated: CAWTGGRLVRPEAFF.